This TCR beta chain was sequenced for a study of T-cell reconstitution after alpha-beta-depleted transplantation in children. The CDR3 sequence is 14 residues long. V was pared by 0 bases and J by 4 bases, with 2 bases of the junction left unmatched. The germline gives CDR1 LGHDT, CDR2 YNNKEL (reference sequence). This clonotype was detected only a few times. Using unique molecular identifiers, the investigators prepared the TCRbeta library. In TCRdb, the PCR reads were re-called with MiXCR into one record per CDR3 protein. There are a few hundred thousand distinct CDR3 sequences in the sample; around 18% occur only once, and 3.3% lies in the top ten.

The sequenced sample was PBMCs from the stem cell graft donor, obtained from the stem cell graft. The V and J genes are TRBV3-1 and TRBJ2-7, with 8 nucleotides matching TRBD1. The clonotype was recovered from a human donor who donated a stem cell graft to a child with acute lymphoblastic leukemia. Written as DNA, the CDR3 is TGTGCCAGCAGCCAAGATCAGGGGGCGTACGAGCAGTACTTC. Its translation: CASSQDQGAYEQYF.